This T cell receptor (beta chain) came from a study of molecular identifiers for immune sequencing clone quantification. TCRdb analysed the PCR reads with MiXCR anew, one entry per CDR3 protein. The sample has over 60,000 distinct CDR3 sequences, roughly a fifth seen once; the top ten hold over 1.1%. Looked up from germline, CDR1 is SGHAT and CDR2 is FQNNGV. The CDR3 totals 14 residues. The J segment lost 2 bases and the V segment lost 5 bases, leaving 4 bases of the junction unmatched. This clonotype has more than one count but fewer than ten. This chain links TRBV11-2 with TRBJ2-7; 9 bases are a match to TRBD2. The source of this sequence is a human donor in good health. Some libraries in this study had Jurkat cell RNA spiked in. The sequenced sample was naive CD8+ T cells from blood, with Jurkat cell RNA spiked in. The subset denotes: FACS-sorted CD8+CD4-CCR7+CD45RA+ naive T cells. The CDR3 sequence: CASSGPSGTYEQYF. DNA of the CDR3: TGTGCCAGCAGCGGTCCTAGCGGGACCTACGAGCAGTACTTC.